The rows below give T cell receptor beta chains drawn from one sample of a study of cytomegalovirus exposure and HLA in healthy donors. The assay was immunoSEQ multiplex PCR, and TCRdb's table has in-frame clones only and misses some. The table includes 54,000 or so clones, 70% detected once. Material: PBMCs. These receptors were taken from a woman aged 55 to 70 in good health and CMV-seropositive. Each CDR3 is given with its conserved first and last residue. A D gene is named only where the DNA matches it firmly. Clone size appears in some rows only: once, few, many, or a class for an expanded clone.

>TRBV15|-|TRBJ2-2|TRBD2
TGTGCCACCAGCAGAGAGGCTAGCGGGGGGGCTTACGGGGAGCTGTTTTTT
CATSREASGGAYGELFF
>TRBV7-8|few|TRBJ1-5|TRBD1
TGTGCCAGCAGCTCGATGACAGGGGATCAGCCCCAGCATTTT
CASSSMTGDQPQHF
>TRBV5-1|-|TRBJ1-2|-
TGCGCCAGCAGCCCGGCGGGGGGGAGCGGCTACACCTTC
CASSPAGGSGYTF
>TRBV2|few|TRBJ1-2|TRBD1
TGTGCCAGCAGTGTCAGGACAGGCCCGAGGGGCTACACCTTC
CASSVRTGPRGYTF
>TRBV6-5|-|TRBJ2-3|TRBD2
TGTGCCAGCAACCAAGCGGGGGGCACAGATACGCAGTATTTT
CASNQAGGTDTQYF
>TRBV6-1|-|TRBJ1-6|-
TGTGCCAGCCGAGGGCCTGCAGATTATAATTCACCCCTCCACTTT
CASRGPADYNSPLHF
>TRBV27|few|TRBJ2-7|TRBD1
TGTGCCAGCAGTTTACGCGGGACAGGGGACGAGCAGTACTTC
CASSLRGTGDEQYF
>TRBV30|-|TRBJ1-2|-
TGTGCCTGGAGTGTACTTAGTAGCGGCTACACCTTC
CAWSVLSSGYTF
>TRBV7-2|medium-sized|TRBJ1-4|-
TGTGCCAGCAGCCAGCGGGCAGGGAGGAATGAAAAACTGTTTTTT
CASSQRAGRNEKLFF
>TRBV5-1|-|TRBJ1-2|-
TGCGCCAGCAGCCGGGGGGGTGAATCTTATGGCTACACCTTC
CASSRGGESYGYTF
>TRBV5-6|-|TRBJ2-1|TRBD2
TGTGCCTGCAGCCCCTGGACTAGCGCGGAGGTCAATGAGCAGTTCTTC
CACSPWTSAEVNEQFF
>TRBV5-1|-|TRBJ1-1|-
TGCGCCAGCAGCCCAGACTTGAACACTGAAGCTTTCTTT
CASSPDLNTEAFF
>TRBV2|-|TRBJ2-4|-
TGTGCCAGCAGTGACGGGCCCGGGTGGGCCAGGGACATCCAGTACTTC
CASSDGPGWARDIQYF
>TRBV6-6|-|TRBJ1-5|TRBD1
TGTGCCAGCAGTTACGGGGGACAGGTAGAGCAGCCCCAGCATTTT
CASSYGGQVEQPQHF
>TRBV18|-|TRBJ1-2|-
TGTGCCAGCTCACCAGGGGGCTTGGCCTATGGCTACACCTTC
CASSPGGLAYGYTF
>TRBV10-3|-|TRBJ2-7|TRBD1
TGTGCCATCAGTGTCGACAGGGGGCAAGTAATCTACGAGCAGTACTTC
CAISVDRGQVIYEQYF
>TRBV5-6|-|TRBJ1-5|TRBD1
TGTGCCAGCAGCTTGTGGGGACAGCTTTATAGCAATCAGCCCCAGCATTTT
CASSLWGQLYSNQPQHF
>TRBV4-3|-|TRBJ2-7|-
TGCGCCAGCAGCCAAGATCCACAAGTTTCCTACGAGCAGTACTTC
CASSQDPQVSYEQYF
>TRBV9|few|TRBJ2-3|TRBD2
TGTGCCAGCAGCGTAGAGGCTAGCGGGTCACTCACAGATACGCAGTATTTT
CASSVEASGSLTDTQYF
>TRBV25-1|-|TRBJ1-1|-
TGTGCCAGCAGTGAAGCGGGCCCGGGCACTGAAGCTTTCTTT
CASSEAGPGTEAFF
>TRBV5-1|-|TRBJ2-5|TRBD1
TGCGCCAGCAGCTTGGGACCCCAGGGGGATGAGACCCAGTACTTC
CASSLGPQGDETQYF
>TRBV2|-|TRBJ2-5|TRBD1
TGTGCCAGTGGACAGGGGAGAGAGACCCAGTACTTC
CASGQGRETQYF
>TRBV18|-|TRBJ1-1|TRBD1
TGTGCCAGCTCACCACCGGTAACAGGACAGGGAGCTTTCTTT
CASSPPVTGQGAFF
>TRBV6-6|-|TRBJ2-7|TRBD1
TGTGCCAGCAGGACAACAGGGGGAGGCAACGAGCAGTACTTC
CASRTTGGGNEQYF
>TRBV30|-|TRBJ2-6|-
TGTGCCTGGACTTTTACTGGGGCCAACGTCCTGACTTTC
CAWTFTGANVLTF
>TRBV11-2|-|TRBJ2-7|-
TGTGCCAGCAGCTTAGTGGGCAGGGGACACGAGCAGTACTTC
CASSLVGRGHEQYF
>TRBV2|-|TRBJ1-2|TRBD1
TGTGCCAGCAGGGGACAGGGGGACTATGGCTACACCTTC
CASRGQGDYGYTF
>TRBV6-6|-|TRBJ1-1|-
TGTGCCAGCAGTTACTCATCAGCGTACACTGAAGCTTTCTTT
CASSYSSAYTEAFF
>TRBV7-8|-|TRBJ2-2|-
TGTGCCAGCAGCCCCGACAGGAACACCGGGGAGCTGTTTTTT
CASSPDRNTGELFF
>TRBV30|-|TRBJ1-2|-
TGTGCCTGGAGTATACCGGGACTGAACTATGGCTACACCTTC
CAWSIPGLNYGYTF
>TRBV5-1|-|TRBJ2-1|-
TGCGCCAGCAGCTTGGAACCAGGCGCAGGGAATGAGCAGTTCTTC
CASSLEPGAGNEQFF
>TRBV2|few|TRBJ1-6|-
TGTGCCAGCAGGGGGCAGAATGAATCACCCCTCCACTTT
CASRGQNESPLHF
>TRBV5-1|-|TRBJ1-4|TRBD1
TGCGCCAGCAGGGAACAGGGGGCGAGCAAACTGTTTTTT
CASREQGASKLFF
>TRBV6-1|-|TRBJ1-1|TRBD1
TGTGCCAGCAGTAAGGGGGCGCTAGGGACTGAAGCTTTCTTT
CASSKGALGTEAFF
>TRBV7-2|once|TRBJ2-5|TRBD1
TGTGCCAGCAGCTACCGGGACAGCCACCAAGAGACCCAGTACTTC
CASSYRDSHQETQYF
>TRBV19|-|TRBJ2-2|TRBD1
TGTGCCAGTAACCGTGGACAGGGTTGGGACGGGGAGCTGTTTTTT
CASNRGQGWDGELFF
>TRBV7-3|few|TRBJ2-6|TRBD1
TGTGCCAGCAGCCAGGGGGCAAATCCTGGGGCCAACGTCCTGACTTTC
CASSQGANPGANVLTF
>TRBV2|-|TRBJ1-2|-
TGTGCCAGCGGACGGCAGGGAAATTATGGCTACACCTTC
CASGRQGNYGYTF
>TRBV7-9|-|TRBJ1-2|TRBD1
TGTGCCAGCAGCGGGACAGGGCTTCCTAAATATTATGGCTACACCTTC
CASSGTGLPKYYGYTF
>TRBV5-1|-|TRBJ1-4|-
TGCGCCAGCAGCCCAACTATAACTGAAAAACTGTTTTTT
CASSPTITEKLFF
>TRBV5-1|-|TRBJ2-7|TRBD2
TGCGCCAGCAGCTTGGAGGCTAGCGGGTACGAGCAGTACTTC
CASSLEASGYEQYF
>TRBV27|-|TRBJ1-5|TRBD1
TGTGCCAGCAGCTGGACAGGGGGCAATCAGCCCCAGCATTTT
CASSWTGGNQPQHF
>TRBV7-2|-|TRBJ2-1|TRBD2
TGTGCCAGCAGCTTCGTAGCGGGGACCTACAATGAGCAGTTCTTC
CASSFVAGTYNEQFF
>TRBV10-3|-|TRBJ2-1|TRBD2
TGTGCCATCAGCGGGAGATTAGGACTAGCGGGGGGGGATGAGCAGTTCTTC
CAISGRLGLAGGDEQFF